This entry describes one T cell receptor (beta chain). This sample was included in a study of blood T cell repertoires in COVID-19. About the research overall: There were acute and convalescent COVID-19 samples, and they came from the United States, Italy and Spain. PBMCs, B-cell-depleted T cells, or T cells were the source of the cDNA or gDNA that made up the material.

The V gene lost 11 bases and the J gene lost 7 bases, with 21 bases spanning the gap. This CDR3 has 14 amino acids. Looked up from germline, CDR1 is WSHSY and CDR2 is SAAADI. In the authors' workflow: The authors estimated nucleated cell counts from reference gene primer amplification. Using immunoSEQ multiplex PCR, the repertoire was profiled, and TCRdb retains in-frame clones only, with some absent. V and J calls and clone size are given by that table; D and trimming were obtained from the DNA. The sample includes fewer than 150,000 clones, around 87% of them seen just once. The rearrangement links TRBV10-2 to TRBJ2-1, with D possibly being TRBD2 (6 bases). The sequenced sample was peripheral blood. This TCR came from a woman in her sixties or seventies with acute or convalescent COVID-19. The CDR3: CAGRGTDLSNEQFF. The CDR3 DNA is TGCGCCGGGCGCGGGACGGATCTCTCTAATGAGCAGTTCTTC.